This T cell receptor (beta chain) was recovered during a study of T cells expressing NK-cell markers. Study overall: Seven HCMV-seropositive donors and one seronegative donor made up the eight sequenced donors.

TCRdb reprocessed the 5' RACE reads, with one entry per CDR3 protein and no DNA. In all, the sample yields 150,000 to 160,000 distinct CDR3 sequences. Germline loops: CDR1 SQVTM, CDR2 ANQGSEA. The CDR3 is 12 residues long. This chain joins TRBV29-1 and TRBJ2-7. Sequenced sample: blood T cells: a sorted CD56 or NKG2C T cell subset, CD4+ or CD8+ T cells, or bulk PBMC T cells (not recorded which). The source of this sequence is a woman in her 50s in good health. CDR3 amino acids: CSVELGSYEQYF.